These T cell receptor beta chains were read from a single sample in a study of shared clonotypes between healthy human individuals. Libraries were prepared by immunoSEQ multiplex PCR; TCRdb keeps only in-frame clonotypes and omits some of them. The sample lists about 2,200,000 clones, 93% occurring once. Source material: naive CD8+ T cells from PBMCs. The source is a man between 18 and 29 years old in good health. Some clones in this sample may be carry-over from other donors' samples. Each CDR3 is given with its conserved first and last residue. D genes are given only for firm matches. Some rows mark clone size as missing; the rest say once, few, many or name a class of expanded clone.

>.|TRBV4-3|17|.|TRBJ1-5
CASSQDSPGHFNQPQHF
TGCGCCAGCAGCCAAGATTCACCGGGACACTTCAATCAGCCCCAGCATTTT
>.|TRBV4-2|15|.|TRBJ2-7
CASSMGAAASYEQYF
TGTGCCAGCAGCATGGGGGCAGCGGCTTCCTACGAGCAGTACTTC
>.|TRBV29-1|13|.|TRBJ1-2
CSVEDAGWNGYTF
TGCAGCGTTGAAGATGCGGGTTGGAATGGCTACACCTTC
>.|TRBV4-1|16|TRBD2|TRBJ2-1
CASSPRLAASYNEQFF
TGCGCCAGCAGCCCTCGGCTAGCGGCTTCCTACAATGAGCAGTTCTTC
>.|TRBV9|15|.|TRBJ2-2
CASSEAHSYTGELFF
TGTGCCAGCAGCGAGGCCCACAGTTACACCGGGGAGCTGTTTTTT
>.|TRBV19|14|.|TRBJ1-1
CASIAGAPTSGAFF
TGTGCCAGTATAGCAGGGGCCCCCACGAGTGGAGCTTTCTTT
>.|TRBV7-9|12|.|TRBJ2-5
CASSFWSARGYF
TGTGCCAGCAGCTTCTGGTCGGCCCGGGGGTACTTC
>.|TRBV11-3|13|.|TRBJ2-3
CASSPLNGDTQYF
TGTGCCAGCAGCCCCTTAAACGGGGATACGCAGTATTTT
>.|TRBV27|14|.|TRBJ2-7
CASSFEGPNDEQYF
TGTGCCAGCAGTTTCGAAGGACCAAATGACGAGCAGTACTTC
>once|TRBV28|17|TRBD2|TRBJ2-5
CASSDLGAGGMGETQYF
TGTGCCAGCAGCGACCTGGGAGCGGGAGGGATGGGGGAGACCCAGTACTTC
>.|TRBV7-2|16|.|TRBJ2-1
CASQPFPRTKFNEQFF
TGTGCCAGCCAGCCATTCCCCCGGACTAAATTCAATGAGCAGTTCTTC
>.|TRBV28|15|.|TRBJ2-7
CASSVSSGAFYEQYF
TGTGCCAGCAGTGTGTCTTCGGGGGCTTTCTACGAGCAGTACTTC
>.|TRBV28|16|TRBD2|TRBJ2-7
CASSSASGRDKGEQYF
TGTGCCAGCAGTTCTGCTAGCGGGAGGGATAAGGGCGAGCAGTACTTC
>.|TRBV7-8|15|TRBD2|TRBJ2-7
CASSLIGTSGSEQYF
TGTGCCAGCAGCTTAATCGGGACTAGCGGGAGCGAGCAGTACTTC
>.|TRBV5-1|15|.|TRBJ2-5
CASSLGDGRRETQYF
TGCGCCAGCAGCTTGGGGGATGGCAGGCGGGAGACCCAGTACTTC
>.|TRBV9|12|.|TRBJ2-3
CASSSYLDTQYF
TGTGCCAGCAGCTCATATTTAGATACGCAGTATTTT
>.|TRBV11-2|18|TRBD1|TRBJ2-4
CASSLDYPDRGIKNIQYF
TGTGCCAGCAGCTTAGATTATCCCGACAGGGGGATCAAAAACATTCAGTACTTC
>.|TRBV2|13|.|TRBJ2-5
CASRATGLETQYF
TGTGCCAGCAGGGCCACGGGGTTAGAGACCCAGTACTTC
>.|TRBV30|13|.|TRBJ2-3
CAWMRAGPDTQYF
TGTGCCTGGATGCGAGCGGGTCCAGATACGCAGTATTTT
>.|TRBV5-1|13|.|TRBJ1-5
CASSLGGYQPQHF
TGCGCCAGCAGCTTGGGGGGGTATCAGCCCCAGCATTTT